This TCR beta chain was sequenced for a study of blood T cell repertoires in COVID-19. Whole-study context: Material from acute and convalescent COVID-19 was sourced from the United States, Italy and Spain. Sample material is recorded as cDNA or gDNA derived from T cells, B-cell-depleted T cells, or PBMCs.

Per the original methods: Estimates of nucleated cell counts were drawn from the amplification of reference gene primers. TCRdb's copy holds only in-frame clones and misses some; the assay was immunoSEQ multiplex PCR. The V and J calls and the clone size are those of that table, but D and trimming were determined from the DNA. The sample includes about 240,000 clones, roughly 82% seen only once; the top ten take 4% to 5%. Germline values: CDR1 LGHDT, CDR2 YNNKEL (reference sequence). The CDR3 runs to 14 residues. V gave up 8 bases and J gave up 7 bases; unmatched junction bases: 13. The clonotype originates from a woman aged 70 to 79 with acute or convalescent COVID-19. The chain recombines TRBV3-1 (or the pseudogene TRBV3-2) with TRBJ1-2; 7 bases match TRBD1. Sample: peripheral blood. The CDR3 sequence: CASSLDRETSGYTF. CDR3 DNA sequence: TGTGCCAGCTCATTAGACAGGGAAACATCTGGCTACACCTTC.